The next 28 T cell receptor beta chains were all read from a single sample in a study of T cell changes during pregnancy in multiple sclerosis. The data were produced by immunoSEQ multiplex PCR, yet TCRdb's version contains in-frame clones alone and is incomplete. This sample has 65,000 to 90,000 clones, with roughly 92% found just once. The sample here was peripheral blood, taken in the second trimester of pregnancy. The receptor source for this set is a female donor with multiple sclerosis, enrolled in a pregnancy study.

This clone has only a few counts. This rearrangement joins TRBV7-9 to TRBJ1-2; 9 bases fit TRBD1. From germline, CDR1 is SEHNR and CDR2 FQNEAQ (reference sequence). V was clipped by 5 bases and J by 11 bases; unmatched bases: 6. CDR3 length: 12 residues. CDR3 in DNA: TGTGCCAGCAGCCAAGGACAGGGGAGATACACCTTC. It specifies CASSQGQGRYTF.

The chain uses TRBV6-5 and TRBJ2-1; D is possibly TRBD2 (6 bases). CDR1 is MNHEY, CDR2 SVGAGI, per germline. The germline V and J ends were trimmed by 7 bases and 10 bases, with 14 bases remaining between them. This CDR3 region has 12 residues. The CDR3, as DNA: TGTGCCAGCACCTCCACGGGGGTAGAGCAGTTCTTC. Its translation is CASTSTGVEQFF.

This clone is a singleton in its sample. The V call is TRBV2, the J call TRBJ1-1; 11 bases are shared with TRBD1. Per germline, CDR1 SNHLY and CDR2 FYNNEI. The CDR3 covers 16 residues. After removal of 6 bases from V and 7 bases from J, the junction contained 13 bases not matched to a gene. The CDR3 spells CASRHPVRTGGDEAFF. The CDR3 nucleotides are TGTGCCAGCAGACATCCGGTTCGGACAGGGGGCGATGAAGCTTTCTTT.

The chain combines TRBV10-3 with TRBJ2-5, with TRBD2 matching over 10 bases. V gave up 3 bases and J gave up 4 bases; unmatched junction bases: 5. The CDR3 consists of 15 residues. The germline V gene has CDR1 ENHRY and CDR2 SYGVKD. CDR3 protein: CAISDERGGRETQYF. The CDR3 DNA reads as TGTGCCATCAGTGATGAGCGGGGGGGCCGAGAGACCCAGTACTTC.

J is TRBJ2-1 and V is TRBV19; D is unclear. This CDR3 is built from 13 residues. Germline CDR1 LNHDA, CDR2 SQIVND (reference sequence). V was trimmed by 5 bases and J by 6 bases, leaving 11 bases between them. CDR3 sequence: CASSQVGINEQFF. DNA for the CDR3: TGTGCCAGTAGTCAAGTCGGTATCAATGAGCAGTTCTTC.

The chain has TRBV6-6 and TRBJ2-7; no reliable D call. In germline, CDR1 is MNHNY, CDR2 SVGAGI (reference sequence). This CDR3 comprises 13 residues. Trimming pared 6 bases from V and 2 bases from J, leaving 11 bases between. CDR3 sequence: CASSPGSTYEQYF. For the CDR3, the DNA is TGTGCCAGCAGCCCGGGTTCTACCTACGAGCAGTACTTC.

The rearrangement uses TRBV5-6 and TRBJ2-3, with D hard to call. The CDR3 consists of 16 residues. Germline V gives CDR1 SGHDT, CDR2 YYEEEE. With 4 bases removed from V and 2 bases from J, the gap between germline ends came to 17 bases. The CDR3 here is CASSHAQVAYTDTQYF. CDR3 coding DNA: TGTGCCAGCAGCCACGCCCAGGTCGCTTACACAGATACGCAGTATTTT.

This sequence joins TRBV7-9 and TRBJ2-5; 9 bases match TRBD2. Germline CDR1 SEHNR, CDR2 FQNEAQ (reference sequence). V lost 4 bases, J lost 5 bases, and 11 bases stayed unmatched. There are 16 residues in the CDR3. This CDR3 is CASSSSGAGGLETQYF. Here the CDR3 DNA reads TGTGCCAGCAGCTCCAGCGGGGCGGGGGGGCTGGAGACCCAGTACTTC.

The chain combines TRBV28 with TRBJ1-4; D remains unclear. Germline V gives CDR1 MDHEN, CDR2 SYDVKM. The CDR3 loop spans 15 amino acids. V lost 4 bases to trimming and J lost 0 bases, with 9 bases between them. The CDR3 region is CASSSQIPTNEKLFF. CDR3 nucleotides: TGTGCCAGCAGTTCCCAGATCCCAACTAATGAAAAACTGTTTTTT.

This clone appeared a single time. The chain has TRBV5-5 and TRBJ2-7; 10 bases align to TRBD1. The CDR3 contains 16 residues. Germline CDR1 is SGHKS and CDR2 is YYEKEE (reference sequence). V trimming: 2 bases; J trimming: 3 bases; junction bases outside the gene matches: 8. The CDR3 spells CASSFAFGQGVYEQYF. CDR3 coding DNA: TGTGCCAGCAGCTTTGCTTTTGGACAGGGGGTCTACGAGCAGTACTTC.

The CDR3 reads CASGLRGQSETQYF. Here the CDR3 DNA reads TGTGCTAGTGGCCTCAGGGGGCAGTCGGAGACCCAGTACTTC. V usage is TRBV12-5 and J usage is TRBJ2-5; TRBD1 agrees at 8 bases. The trim removed 6 bases at V and 5 bases at J, leaving 8 bases unmatched. The CDR3 has 14 amino acids. Germline assignment: CDR1 LGHNT and CDR2 FRNRAP.

The chain links TRBV29-1 to TRBJ2-2; 7 bases align to TRBD1. Germline lookup yields CDR1 SQVTM and CDR2 ANQGSEA. The CDR3 is made up of 14 amino acids. Trimming took 4 bases from V and 0 from J; bases not matched to a gene: 2. CDR3 residues: CSVGGGPNTGELFF. In nucleotides, the CDR3 is TGCAGCGTTGGAGGGGGCCCGAACACCGGGGAGCTGTTTTTT.

This chain uses TRBV28 with TRBJ2-2; 8 bases are a match to TRBD2. V lost 5 bases and J lost 7; bases outside the gene matches: 9. The CDR3 is 15 residues long. In germline, CDR1 is MDHEN, CDR2 SYDVKM. CDR3 region: CASSTPGTRHGELFF. CDR3 coding DNA: TGTGCCAGCAGTACACCCGGGACTAGGCACGGGGAGCTGTTTTTT.

The chain joins TRBV7-8 to TRBJ2-3; tentative D call: TRBD1 (6 bases). The CDR3 is 14 residues long. Deletions cut 2 bases from V and 4 bases from J, with 10 bases between. The germline V gene encodes CDR1 SGHVS and CDR2 FQNEAQ. The CDR3 sequence: CASSLRGLPDTQYF. CDR3 nucleotides: TGTGCCAGCAGCTTAAGGGGGTTGCCAGATACGCAGTATTTT.

The rearrangement uses TRBV2 and TRBJ2-3; D remains unclear. The V end was cut by 3 bases, the J end by 7 bases, with 11 bases between. The CDR3 spans 13 residues. Germline CDR1 and CDR2: SNHLY and FYNNEI. CDR3 sequence: CASSDWAGNTQYF. As DNA, the CDR3 is TGTGCCAGCAGTGATTGGGCCGGCAATACGCAGTATTTT.

The chain links TRBV9 to TRBJ2-3; 9 bases align to TRBD2. J lost 5 bases, V lost 0 bases, and 13 bases had no gene match. CDR1 is SGDLS, CDR2 YYNGEE, per germline. The CDR3 loop spans 18 amino acids. The CDR3 nucleotides are TGTGCCAGCAGCGTAGCCCTCTCCCAAGCGGGGGGTCAAGATACGCAGTATTTT. Translated, it gives CASSVALSQAGGQDTQYF.

In its sample, this clone was seen once. This chain links TRBV12-2 with TRBJ1-1; the table's D call, TRBD1, has no DNA check behind it. TRBV12-2 is termed a pseudogene. The CDR3 has 16 amino acids. CDR3 amino acids: CASRSTDRQTNTEAFF. The CDR3 DNA sequence: TGTGCAAGTCGCTCTACCGACCGACAAACCAACACTGAAGCTTTCTTT.

The V gene is TRBV2, the J gene TRBJ2-7, with TRBD1 identical over 9 bases. Germline trimming cut 5 bases from V and 4 bases from J; bases unmatched to any gene: 3. The CDR3 length is 13 residues. CDR1 and CDR2 (germline): SNHLY, FYNNEI. CDR3 DNA: TGTGCCAGCAGTTGGGACAGGGCGTACGAGCAGTACTTC. It translates to CASSWDRAYEQYF.

The chain links TRBV7-2 to TRBJ1-3; D uncertain. V was trimmed by 3 bases and J by 5 bases, leaving 5 bases between them. CDR3 size: 12 residues. The germline gives CDR1 SGHTA, CDR2 FQGNSA. The CDR3 bases are TGTGCCAGCAGCTTCGAGCGAAACACCATATATTTT. Its translation is CASSFERNTIYF.

J is TRBJ2-3 and V is TRBV5-1; D call uncertain. Trimming took 0 bases from V and 0 from J, leaving 5 bases between them. This CDR3 contains 14 residues. In germline, CDR1 is SGHRS, CDR2 YFSETQ. In nucleotides, the CDR3 is TGCGCCAGCAGCTTGGGGGCTAGCACAGATACGCAGTATTTT. It specifies CASSLGASTDTQYF.

The chain joins TRBV5-1 to TRBJ2-5; tentatively, D is TRBD2 (6 bases). The V end lost 0 bases, the J end lost 7 bases, and 13 bases lay between the germline ends. The CDR3 runs 14 residues. CDR1 is SGHRS and CDR2 is YFSETQ in the germline V gene. Here the CDR3 DNA reads TGCGCCAGCAGCTTGGAAGGGTGGGGAGGGACCCAGTACTTC. Translated, it gives CASSLEGWGGTQYF.

The chain combines TRBV10-3 with TRBJ1-4, with D perhaps TRBD1 (6 bases). V was shortened by 8 bases and J by 1 base, with 11 bases between the two germline ends. Looked up from germline, CDR1 is ENHRY and CDR2 is SYGVKD. The CDR3 contains 14 residues. The CDR3 is CAIGPQGTNEKLFF. The CDR3 coding sequence is TGTGCCATCGGACCACAGGGAACTAATGAAAAACTGTTTTTT.

V gene TRBV5-8 combines with J gene TRBJ2-1; no firm D call. Between the trimmed V and J ends, which lost 1 base and 6 bases, there was a span of 8 bases. This CDR3 is built from 13 residues. Per germline, CDR1 SGHTS and CDR2 YDEGEE. Here the CDR3 DNA reads TGTGCCAGCAGCTTGTCCAGTACCAATGAGCAGTTCTTC. Protein product: CASSLSSTNEQFF.

This rearrangement joins TRBV4-1 to TRBJ2-1; 14 positions agree with TRBD2. The CDR3 has 18 amino acids. Germline V gene data show CDR1 as MGHRA and CDR2 as YSYEKL. Trimming at V came to 4 bases and at J to 10 bases, leaving 15 bases not matched to a gene. The CDR3 DNA reads as TGCGCCAGCAGCCCCCGACTAGCGGGGGGGCCCGGCGGAGGGGAGCAGTTCTTC. Protein sequence: CASSPRLAGGPGGGEQFF.

This chain links TRBV15 with TRBJ2-5; TRBD1 matches at 7 bases. The J call could be wrong; TRBJ2-7 is a better fit for the DNA end. This CDR3 is built from 14 residues. The germline CDR1 and CDR2 sequences are LNHNV and YYDKDF (reference sequence). The chain's CDR3 is CATSERDRTYEQYF. In DNA form, the CDR3 reads TGTGCCACCAGCGAACGGGACAGAACCTACGAGCAGTACTTC.

This chain joins TRBV4-1 and TRBJ1-3, with D unclear. Per the germline V gene, CDR1 is MGHRA and CDR2 is YSYEKL. This CDR3 contains 15 residues. The V gene lost 4 bases and the J gene lost 2 bases, with 12 bases spanning the gap. DNA for the CDR3: TGCGCCAGCAGCCCACACACCGGGACTGGAAACACCATATATTTT. Residues: CASSPHTGTGNTIYF.

V usage is TRBV27 and J usage is TRBJ2-7; 7 bases are shared with TRBD1. The germline gives CDR1 MNHEY, CDR2 SMNVEV (reference sequence). CDR3 size: 14 residues. V shed 4 bases, J shed 4 bases, and the junction held 7 bases outside the gene matches. CDR3 in DNA: TGTGCCAGCAGTTACCAGGGGGTTCAGTACGAGCAGTACTTC. It yields the protein CASSYQGVQYEQYF.

Only a few counts were recorded for this clone. The J gene is TRBJ1-1, the V gene TRBV5-4; D unclear. Per germline, CDR1 SGHNT and CDR2 YYREEE (reference sequence). The CDR3 loop spans 13 amino acids. V dropped 0 bases and J dropped 6 bases, with 9 bases sitting between them. The CDR3 DNA is TGTGCCAGCAGCTTGGCCCCGGAGGCTGAAGCTTTCTTT. It encodes CASSLAPEAEAFF.